The present T cell receptor (beta chain) was sequenced within a study of T cells in Graves' hyperthyroidism and ophthalmopathy. Overall study results and limits: A model using 13 V-J features told ophthalmopathy apart from stable hyperthyroidism. Most thyroid clonotypes that were expanded above 0.001 also turned up in blood.

For Graves' hyperthyroidism to be stable, ophthalmopathy could not progress within 18 months. The authors took PBMCs from 10 ml fresh peripheral blood. As regards this clonotype: Its target is not known.

Germline CDR1 DFQATT, CDR2 SNEGSKA (reference sequence). The CDR3 totals 12 residues. J was trimmed by 9 bases and V by 3 bases; bases with no gene match: 4. TCR beta CDR3 region amplification was performed from RNA transcripts. In the first-round RT-PCR of the TCR CDR3, the HTBI primer set was used. MiXCR, applied by TCRdb to the multiplex PCR reads, yields one record per CDR3 protein. The table lists approximately 520,000 distinct CDR3 sequences, about a fifth of them singletons, with 26% in the top ten. The sequence was collected from a man aged 18 to 35 with Graves' hyperthyroidism. The J gene is TRBJ2-4, the V gene TRBV20-1; 8 nucleotides agree with TRBD2. Sequencing used blood. The CDR3 coding sequence is TGCAGTGCTAGCGGGGGGGCCGGCATTCAGTACTTC. It yields the protein CSASGGAGIQYF.